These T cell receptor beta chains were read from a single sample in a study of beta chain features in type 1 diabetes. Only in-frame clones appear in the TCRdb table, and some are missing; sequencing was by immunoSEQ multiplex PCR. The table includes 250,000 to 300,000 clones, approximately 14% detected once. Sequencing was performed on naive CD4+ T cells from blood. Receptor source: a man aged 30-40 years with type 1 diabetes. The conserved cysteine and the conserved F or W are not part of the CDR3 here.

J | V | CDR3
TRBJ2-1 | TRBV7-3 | ASSSGLAGVDEQF
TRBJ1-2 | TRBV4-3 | ASSVDRAYGYT
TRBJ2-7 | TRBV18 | ASSPTGYTYEQY
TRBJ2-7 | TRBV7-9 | ASTRLAGDTEQY
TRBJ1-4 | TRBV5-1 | ASRETTGDLF
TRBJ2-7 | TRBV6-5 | ASSRDRTYEQY
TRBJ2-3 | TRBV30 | ASGTVLTDTQY
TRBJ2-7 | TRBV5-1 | ASSSTSGRANYEQY
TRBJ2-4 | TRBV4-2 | ASSQETGEIQY
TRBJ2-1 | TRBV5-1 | ASSLEGVNEQF
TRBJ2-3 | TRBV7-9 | ASSPRGLRDTQY
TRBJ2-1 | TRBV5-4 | ASSLYGEGEQF
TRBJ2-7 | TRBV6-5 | ATGQGHYEQY
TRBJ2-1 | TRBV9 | ASSLGLAVTNEQF
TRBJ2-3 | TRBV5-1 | ASSLSGRADTQY
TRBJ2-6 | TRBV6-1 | ATSGPGANVLT
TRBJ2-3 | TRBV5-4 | ASSREAATDTQY
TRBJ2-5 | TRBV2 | AGAQETQY
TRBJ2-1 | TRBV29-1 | SVGGLPGGSYNEQF
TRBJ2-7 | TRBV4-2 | ASSQGSTSTGVSYEQY
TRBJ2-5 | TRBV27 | ASSIRLAGYQETQY
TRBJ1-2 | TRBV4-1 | ASSQHLTGGAGYT
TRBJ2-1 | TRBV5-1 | ASSPRLAGESGNEQF
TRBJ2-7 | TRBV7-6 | ASSLVSSGSTYEQY
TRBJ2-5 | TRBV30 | AWRGRPTGGREQY
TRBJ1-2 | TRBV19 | ASRIRHGQGLGYT
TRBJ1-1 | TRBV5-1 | ASSSTGDEAF
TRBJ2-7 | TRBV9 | ASSFGLADSYEQY
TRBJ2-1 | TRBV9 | ASSVAGTSGRASMF
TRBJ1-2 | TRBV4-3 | ASSHFTGTETLFDDYGYT
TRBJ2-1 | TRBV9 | ASSARDRGYNEQF
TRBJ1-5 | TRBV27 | ASSPTRGRTLAQH
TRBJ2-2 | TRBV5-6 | ASSLAGDTGELF
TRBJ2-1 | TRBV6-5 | ASSYFLAGYNEQF
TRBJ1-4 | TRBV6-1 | ASSAGQGKFEKLF
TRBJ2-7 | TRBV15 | ATSREAVTTYEQY
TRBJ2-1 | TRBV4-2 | ASSLDGGGPDEQF
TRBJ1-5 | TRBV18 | ASSPGTGRDYQPQH
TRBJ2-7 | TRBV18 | ASSPGEGGAYEQY
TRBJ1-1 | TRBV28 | ASSLGQGRAEAF
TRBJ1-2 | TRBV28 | ASSLLGHPNYGYT
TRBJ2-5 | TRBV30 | AWDSGATQY
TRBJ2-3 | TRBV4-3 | ASSHDMRTSRTDTQY
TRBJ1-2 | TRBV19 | ASSPQGGYGYT
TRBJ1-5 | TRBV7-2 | ASSLGTGDQPQH
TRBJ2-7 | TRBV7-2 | ASSLAGLAGALSYEQY
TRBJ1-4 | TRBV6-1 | ASSARTGTNEKLF
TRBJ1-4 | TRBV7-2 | ASSLRQDGEKLF
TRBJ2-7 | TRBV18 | ASSPRGGARTYEQY
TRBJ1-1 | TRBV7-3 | ASSFDIRTEAF
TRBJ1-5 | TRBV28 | ASSFPTGDQPQH
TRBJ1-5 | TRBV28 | ASFAKGRGNQPQH
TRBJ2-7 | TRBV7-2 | ASSLVERSIYEQY
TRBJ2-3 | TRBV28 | ASSSVTSGPSTQY
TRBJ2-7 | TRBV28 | ASSPGQGYEQY
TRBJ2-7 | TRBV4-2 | ASSQDRGLAGQY